Listed below are T cell receptor beta chains from one sample, sequenced in a study of vaccination effects on CD4 cells after COVID-19. Sequenced by immunoSEQ multiplex PCR; TCRdb stores in-frame clones only, minus some. This table holds roughly 42,000 clones, more than 60% found once. These receptors' targets are unknown. The sequencing used CD4+ T cells from PBMCs cultured with HCoV-OC43 spike peptides, collected before COVID-19 vaccination. The receptor source for this set is a human donor who received a COVID-19 vaccine. CDR3s include the opening cysteine and the closing phenylalanine or tryptophan. The D gene is left open where the match is weak. The size entry is marked missing in some rows and otherwise reads once, few, many or a size class.

size: medium-sized
V: TRBV28
D: .
J: TRBJ2-7
CDR3: CASSPSSYEQYF
DNA: TGTGCCAGCAGCCCTAGCTCCTACGAGCAGTACTTC

size: .
V: TRBV19
D: TRBD1
J: TRBJ2-7
CDR3: CASSLPGQGTYEQYF
DNA: TGTGCCAGTAGTCTCCCGGGACAGGGGACGTACGAGCAGTACTTC

size: .
V: TRBV6-6
D: TRBD1
J: TRBJ2-5
CDR3: CASSQRDRSTTFQETQYF
DNA: TGTGCCAGCAGTCAAAGGGACAGAAGTACCACGTTCCAAGAGACCCAGTACTTC

size: .
V: TRBV4-2
D: TRBD2
J: TRBJ2-7
CDR3: CASSQDSSGGRYEQYF
DNA: TGTGCCAGCAGCCAAGATTCTAGCGGGGGGCGGTACGAGCAGTACTTC

size: .
V: TRBV7-8
D: TRBD1
J: TRBJ1-4
CDR3: CASSLSGTAGGEKLFF
DNA: TGTGCCAGCAGCTTAAGCGGGACAGCCGGAGGTGAAAAACTGTTTTTT

size: .
V: TRBV7-9
D: .
J: TRBJ1-2
CDR3: CASSNSGHHGYTF
DNA: TGTGCCAGCAGCAACAGCGGGCATCATGGCTACACCTTC

size: few
V: TRBV7-9
D: .
J: TRBJ1-2
CDR3: CASSFTGGVNYGYTF
DNA: TGTGCCAGCAGCTTCACCGGGGGGGTTAACTATGGCTACACCTTC

size: .
V: TRBV28
D: .
J: TRBJ2-7
CDR3: CASSSTVPREQYF
DNA: TGTGCCAGCAGTTCGACAGTTCCGCGCGAGCAGTACTTC

size: .
V: TRBV9
D: .
J: TRBJ1-2
CDR3: CASSVDGYYGYTF
DNA: TGTGCCAGCAGCGTAGACGGCTATTATGGCTACACCTTC

size: .
V: TRBV5-6
D: TRBD1
J: TRBJ1-2
CDR3: CASSSLNPGQRGRWDGYTF
DNA: TGTGCCAGCAGCTCATTAAACCCGGGACAGAGGGGAAGATGGGATGGCTACACCTTC

size: .
V: TRBV6-5
D: .
J: TRBJ2-1
CDR3: CASREGVRNEQFF
DNA: TGTGCCAGCAGGGAGGGGGTAAGGAATGAGCAGTTCTTC

size: once
V: TRBV2
D: .
J: TRBJ2-5
CDR3: CASTRNQETQYF
DNA: TGTGCCAGCACGCGCAACCAAGAGACCCAGTACTTC

size: .
V: TRBV2
D: .
J: TRBJ2-5
CDR3: CASSAALGSPRGETQYF
DNA: TGTGCCAGCAGTGCAGCCTTAGGGTCTCCAAGGGGAGAGACCCAGTACTTC

size: few
V: TRBV2
D: .
J: TRBJ2-5
CDR3: CASSRQETQYF
DNA: TGTGCCAGCAGCAGACAAGAGACCCAGTACTTC

size: .
V: TRBV11-2
D: TRBD1
J: TRBJ1-4
CDR3: CASSLGQFNEKLFF
DNA: TGTGCCAGCAGCTTGGGACAGTTTAATGAAAAACTGTTTTTT

size: .
V: TRBV7-3
D: .
J: TRBJ2-7
CDR3: CASSDTYRDEQYF
DNA: TGTGCCAGCAGCGACACGTACAGGGACGAGCAGTACTTC

size: .
V: TRBV6-6
D: TRBD1
J: TRBJ2-7
CDR3: CASTRTGTSYEQYF
DNA: TGTGCCAGCACCCGGACAGGGACCTCCTACGAGCAGTACTTC

size: .
V: TRBV15
D: .
J: TRBJ2-7
CDR3: CATSRGGSSEQYF
DNA: TGTGCCACCAGCAGGGGCGGGTCGAGCGAGCAGTACTTC

size: once
V: TRBV19
D: .
J: TRBJ2-3
CDR3: CASSIGAGVTDTQYF
DNA: TGTGCCAGTAGTATAGGCGCAGGGGTGACAGATACGCAGTATTTT

size: .
V: TRBV28
D: .
J: TRBJ2-2
CDR3: CASSLYRATGELFF
DNA: TGTGCCAGCAGTTTATACAGGGCCACCGGGGAGCTGTTTTTT

size: .
V: TRBV6-6
D: .
J: TRBJ1-3
CDR3: CASSYSLESTIYF
DNA: TGTGCCAGCAGTTACTCGTTGGAGAGCACCATATATTTT

size: .
V: TRBV6-5
D: .
J: TRBJ2-4
CDR3: CASRPLSKNIQYF
DNA: TGTGCCAGCAGGCCCCTATCCAAAAACATTCAGTACTTC

size: few
V: TRBV6-5
D: .
J: TRBJ2-1
CDR3: CASRGLASYNEQFF
DNA: TGTGCCAGCAGAGGACTCGCGTCCTACAATGAGCAGTTCTTC

size: .
V: TRBV28
D: .
J: TRBJ1-2
CDR3: CASSSKGPYGYTF
DNA: TGTGCCAGCTCTTCTAAGGGCCCTTATGGCTACACCTTC

size: few
V: TRBV6-6
D: TRBD2
J: TRBJ2-3
CDR3: CASKRGDTDTQYF
DNA: TGTGCCAGCAAGCGGGGGGACACAGATACGCAGTATTTT

size: .
V: TRBV6-6
D: .
J: TRBJ1-6
CDR3: CASSYSQDSYNSPLHF
DNA: TGTGCCAGCAGTTACTCTCAGGACTCCTATAATTCACCCCTCCACTTT

size: few
V: TRBV18
D: .
J: TRBJ1-3
CDR3: CASSPRVLSGNTIYF
DNA: TGTGCCAGCTCACCACGGGTCCTCTCTGGAAACACCATATATTTT

size: .
V: TRBV7-2
D: .
J: TRBJ2-7
CDR3: CASSVSYEQYF
DNA: TGTGCCAGCAGCGTCTCCTACGAGCAGTACTTC

size: .
V: TRBV12-5
D: .
J: TRBJ2-3
CDR3: CASGLVQASTDTQYF
DNA: TGTGCTAGTGGTTTGGTACAGGCGAGCACAGATACGCAGTATTTT

size: .
V: TRBV7-2
D: TRBD2
J: TRBJ2-5
CDR3: CASSPRVAGGGETQYF
DNA: TGTGCCAGCAGCCCGCGAGTAGCGGGGGGTGGAGAGACCCAGTACTTC

size: .
V: TRBV7-2
D: .
J: TRBJ1-2
CDR3: CASSPGPNYGYTF
DNA: TGTGCCAGCAGCCCAGGACCTAACTATGGCTACACCTTC

size: few
V: TRBV4-1
D: .
J: TRBJ2-3
CDR3: CASSFPRETGATDTQYF
DNA: TGCGCCAGCAGCTTCCCCAGGGAGACGGGCGCCACAGATACGCAGTATTTT

size: .
V: TRBV19
D: .
J: TRBJ1-2
CDR3: CASSISQPGTNYGYTF
DNA: TGTGCCAGTAGTATTTCCCAGCCCGGTACTAACTATGGCTACACCTTC

size: .
V: TRBV24-1
D: .
J: TRBJ1-1
CDR3: CATSDWGGEAFF
DNA: TGTGCCACCAGTGATTGGGGAGGCGAAGCTTTCTTT

size: .
V: TRBV27
D: .
J: TRBJ2-3
CDR3: CASSLSTGTDTQYF
DNA: TGTGCCAGCAGTTTATCTACAGGCACAGATACGCAGTATTTT

size: .
V: TRBV3-1/TRBV3-2
D: TRBD2
J: TRBJ2-3
CDR3: CASSLRDYITDTQYF
DNA: TGTGCCAGCAGCCTCCGGGACTACATCACAGATACGCAGTATTTT

size: .
V: TRBV25-1
D: .
J: TRBJ2-2
CDR3: CASSGTFAGELFF
DNA: TGTGCCAGCAGCGGCACATTCGCCGGGGAGCTGTTTTTT

size: .
V: TRBV12-5
D: .
J: TRBJ1-6
CDR3: CASGPGRGQGNSPLHF
DNA: TGTGCTAGTGGCCCCGGCAGAGGGCAGGGGAATTCACCCCTCCACTTT

size: .
V: TRBV28
D: .
J: TRBJ2-2
CDR3: CASAIGGSGTGELFF
DNA: TGTGCCAGCGCAATTGGGGGGAGTGGCACCGGGGAGCTGTTTTTT

size: .
V: TRBV29-1
D: TRBD1
J: TRBJ1-1
CDR3: CSGDRELDTEAFF
DNA: TGCAGCGGTGACAGGGAGTTGGACACTGAAGCTTTCTTT

size: .
V: TRBV5-1
D: .
J: TRBJ1-4
CDR3: CASSPSSGNEKLFF
DNA: TGCGCCAGCAGCCCCAGCTCGGGGAATGAAAAACTGTTTTTT

size: .
V: TRBV19
D: TRBD1
J: TRBJ1-1
CDR3: CASSRTGVATEAFF
DNA: TGTGCCAGTAGTAGGACAGGGGTAGCCACTGAAGCTTTCTTT

size: .
V: TRBV19
D: .
J: TRBJ1-5
CDR3: CASSPRTRNSNQPQHF
DNA: TGTGCCAGTAGCCCTCGGACCCGGAATAGCAATCAGCCCCAGCATTTT

size: .
V: TRBV25-1
D: .
J: TRBJ2-7
CDR3: CASSDYILYEQYF
DNA: TGTGCCAGCAGTGACTATATCCTCTACGAGCAGTACTTC

size: .
V: TRBV27
D: TRBD2
J: TRBJ2-7
CDR3: CASSRRTSGASSYEQYF
DNA: TGTGCCAGCAGTCGGCGGACTAGCGGGGCAAGCTCCTACGAGCAGTACTTC

size: .
V: TRBV18
D: .
J: TRBJ2-2
CDR3: CASSARTAGTTGELFF
DNA: TGTGCCAGCTCAGCTCGGACAGCAGGAACAACCGGGGAGCTGTTTTTT

size: .
V: TRBV5-1
D: TRBD2
J: TRBJ2-7
CDR3: CASSYGLAGTYEQYF
DNA: TGCGCCAGCAGTTACGGACTAGCGGGGACCTACGAGCAGTACTTC

size: .
V: TRBV10-3
D: TRBD2
J: TRBJ2-2
CDR3: CAVRTSGTNTGELFF
DNA: TGTGCCGTGCGGACTAGCGGGACTAACACCGGGGAGCTGTTTTTT

size: .
V: TRBV5-1
D: TRBD1
J: TRBJ1-2
CDR3: CASSAGQGSYGYTF
DNA: TGCGCCAGCAGCGCCGGACAGGGGAGCTATGGCTACACCTTC

size: .
V: TRBV5-1
D: TRBD1
J: TRBJ1-1
CDR3: CASRQGTGGNTEAFF
DNA: TGCGCCAGCAGGCAAGGGACAGGGGGCAACACTGAAGCTTTCTTT

size: once
V: TRBV5-1
D: TRBD2
J: TRBJ2-7
CDR3: CASSFRSRIAGTRYEQYF
DNA: TGCGCCAGCAGCTTTCGCTCTAGGATAGCGGGAACTCGCTACGAGCAGTACTTC

size: .
V: TRBV30
D: .
J: TRBJ1-1
CDR3: CAWSANLLNTEAFF
DNA: TGTGCCTGGAGTGCGAATCTTCTGAACACTGAAGCTTTCTTT

size: .
V: TRBV5-6
D: .
J: TRBJ2-2
CDR3: CASSFGGELFF
DNA: TGTGCCAGCAGCTTCGGCGGGGAGCTGTTTTTT

size: .
V: TRBV19
D: .
J: TRBJ1-1
CDR3: CASSITPNTEAFF
DNA: TGTGCCAGTAGTATTACCCCCAACACTGAAGCTTTCTTT